This T cell receptor beta chain was sequenced in a study of T cell repertoires in cytomegalovirus infection. Germline assignment: CDR1 SGHTA and CDR2 FQGNSA. The V segment lost 7 bases and the J segment 10 bases; nucleotides outside the gene matches: 12. The CDR3 spans 14 residues. Each CDR3 protein is one row after TCRdb ran MiXCR on the reads. The sample carries fewer than 650,000 distinct CDR3 sequences, roughly 42% recorded once. This clonotype was counted between two and nine times. Its antigen is not identified. The sequenced sample was cultured PBMCs, obtained from culture after CMV antigen stimulation. The sequence derives from a human donor in good health (CMV status not recorded). Some clones in this sample may be carry-over from other donors' samples. The rearrangement uses TRBV7-2 and TRBJ2-1; TRBD1 aligns across 8 bases. CDR3 nucleotides: TGTGCCAGCAAGTGGGACAGGAGGTCTTGGGAGCAGTTCTTC. Residues: CASKWDRRSWEQFF.